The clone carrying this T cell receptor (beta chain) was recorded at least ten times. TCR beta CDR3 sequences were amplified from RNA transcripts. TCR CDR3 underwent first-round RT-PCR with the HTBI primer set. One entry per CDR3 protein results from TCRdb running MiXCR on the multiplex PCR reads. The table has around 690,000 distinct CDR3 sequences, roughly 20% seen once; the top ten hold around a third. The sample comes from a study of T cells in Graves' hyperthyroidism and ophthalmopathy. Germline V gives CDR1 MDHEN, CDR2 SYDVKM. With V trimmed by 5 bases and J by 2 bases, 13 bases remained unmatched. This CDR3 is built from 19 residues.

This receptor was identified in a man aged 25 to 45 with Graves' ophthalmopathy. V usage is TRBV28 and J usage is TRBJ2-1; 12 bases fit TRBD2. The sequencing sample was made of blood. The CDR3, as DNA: TGTGCCAGCAGTGACCCCCACCCCGGACTAGCGGGGACCTACAATGAGCAGTTCTTC. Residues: CASSDPHPGLAGTYNEQFF.